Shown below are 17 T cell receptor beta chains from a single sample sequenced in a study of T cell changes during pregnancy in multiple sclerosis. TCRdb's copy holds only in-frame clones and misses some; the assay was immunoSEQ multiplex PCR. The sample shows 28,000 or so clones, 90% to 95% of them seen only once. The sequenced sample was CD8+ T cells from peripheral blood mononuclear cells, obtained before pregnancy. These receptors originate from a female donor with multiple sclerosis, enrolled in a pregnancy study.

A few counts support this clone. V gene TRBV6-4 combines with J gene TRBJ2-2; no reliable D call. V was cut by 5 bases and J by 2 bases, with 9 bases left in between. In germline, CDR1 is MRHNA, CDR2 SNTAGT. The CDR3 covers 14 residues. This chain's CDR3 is CASSHSTNTGELFF. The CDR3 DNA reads TGTGCCAGCAGTCATAGTACTAACACCGGGGAGCTGTTTTTT.

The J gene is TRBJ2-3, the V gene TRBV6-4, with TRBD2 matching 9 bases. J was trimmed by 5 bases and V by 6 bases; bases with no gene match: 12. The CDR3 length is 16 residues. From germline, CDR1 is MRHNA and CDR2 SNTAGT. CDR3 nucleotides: TGTGCCAGCAGGCGAGGAGTCGCGGGAGGGGGAGATACGCAGTATTTT. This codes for CASRRGVAGGGDTQYF.

CDR3 nucleotides: TGTGCCACCTTCGACTTTACCTCCTACGAGCAGTACTTC. This sequence encodes CATFDFTSYEQYF. The V call is TRBV19, the J call TRBJ2-7; D gene uncertain. The CDR3 is 13 amino acids. Germline V lookup: CDR1 LNHDA, CDR2 SQIVND (reference sequence). V was shortened by 10 bases and J by 0 bases, with 13 bases between the two germline ends.

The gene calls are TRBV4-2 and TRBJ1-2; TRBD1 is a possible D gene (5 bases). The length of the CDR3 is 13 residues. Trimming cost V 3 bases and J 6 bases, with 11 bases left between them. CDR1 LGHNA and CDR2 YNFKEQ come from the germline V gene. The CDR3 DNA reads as TGTGCCAGCAGCCACTGGGGGGAGGATGGCTACACCTTC. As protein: CASSHWGEDGYTF.

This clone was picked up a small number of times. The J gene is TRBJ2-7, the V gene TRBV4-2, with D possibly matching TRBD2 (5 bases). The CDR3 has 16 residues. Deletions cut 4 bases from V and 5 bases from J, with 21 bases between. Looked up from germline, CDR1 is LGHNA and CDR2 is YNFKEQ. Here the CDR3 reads CASSRQLGEGSDEQYF. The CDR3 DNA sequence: TGTGCCAGCAGCCGACAACTAGGAGAGGGTTCGGACGAGCAGTACTTC.

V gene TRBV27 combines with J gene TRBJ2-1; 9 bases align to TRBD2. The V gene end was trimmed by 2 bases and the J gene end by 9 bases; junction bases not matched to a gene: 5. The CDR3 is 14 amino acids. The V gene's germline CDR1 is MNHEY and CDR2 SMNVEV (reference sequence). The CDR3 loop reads CASSLAGGAGEQFF. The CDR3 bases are TGTGCCAGCAGTTTAGCGGGAGGGGCCGGTGAGCAGTTCTTC.

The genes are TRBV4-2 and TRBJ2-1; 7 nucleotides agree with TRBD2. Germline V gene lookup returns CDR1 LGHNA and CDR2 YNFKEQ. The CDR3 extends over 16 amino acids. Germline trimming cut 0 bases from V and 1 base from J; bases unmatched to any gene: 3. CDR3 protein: CASSQDFSGSYNEQFF. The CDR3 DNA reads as TGTGCCAGCAGCCAAGATTTTAGCGGGTCCTACAATGAGCAGTTCTTC.

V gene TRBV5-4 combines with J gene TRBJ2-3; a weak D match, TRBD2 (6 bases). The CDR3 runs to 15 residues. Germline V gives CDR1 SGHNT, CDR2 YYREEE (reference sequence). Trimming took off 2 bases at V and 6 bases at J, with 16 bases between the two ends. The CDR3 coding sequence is TGTGCCAGCAGCTTTCCCGGGAGAGGTGGGGATACGCAGTATTTT. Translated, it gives CASSFPGRGGDTQYF.

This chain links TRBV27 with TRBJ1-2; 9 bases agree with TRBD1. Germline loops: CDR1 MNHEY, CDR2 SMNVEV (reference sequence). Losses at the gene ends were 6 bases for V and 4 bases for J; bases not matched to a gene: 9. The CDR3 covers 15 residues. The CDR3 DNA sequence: TGTGCCAGCAGCCTAACCGGGACAGGGATCTATGGCTACACCTTC. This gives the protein CASSLTGTGIYGYTF.

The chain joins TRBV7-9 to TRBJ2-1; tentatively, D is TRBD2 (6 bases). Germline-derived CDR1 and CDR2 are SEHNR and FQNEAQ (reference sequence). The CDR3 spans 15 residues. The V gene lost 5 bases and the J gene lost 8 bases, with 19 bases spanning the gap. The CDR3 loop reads CASSPRAGSKDEQFF. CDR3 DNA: TGTGCCAGCAGCCCCCGGGCGGGGTCTAAGGATGAGCAGTTCTTC.

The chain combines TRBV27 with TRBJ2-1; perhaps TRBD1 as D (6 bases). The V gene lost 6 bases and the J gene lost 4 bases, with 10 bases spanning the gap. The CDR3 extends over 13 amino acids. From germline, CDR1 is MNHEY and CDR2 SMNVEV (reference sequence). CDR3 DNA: TGTGCCAGCAGAGAGACAGGATACAATGAGCAGTTCTTC. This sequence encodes CASRETGYNEQFF.

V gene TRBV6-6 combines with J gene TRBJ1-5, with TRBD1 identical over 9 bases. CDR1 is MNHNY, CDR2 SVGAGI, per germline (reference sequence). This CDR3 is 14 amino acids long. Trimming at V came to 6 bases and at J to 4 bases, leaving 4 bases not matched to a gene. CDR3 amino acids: CASSQDRGNQPQHF. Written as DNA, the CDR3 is TGTGCCAGCAGCCAAGACAGGGGGAATCAGCCCCAGCATTTT.

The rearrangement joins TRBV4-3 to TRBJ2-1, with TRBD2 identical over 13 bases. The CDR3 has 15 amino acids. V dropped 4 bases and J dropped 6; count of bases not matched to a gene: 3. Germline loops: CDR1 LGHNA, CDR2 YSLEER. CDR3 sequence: CASSLRTSGSNEQFF. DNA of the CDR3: TGCGCCAGCAGCCTCAGGACTAGCGGGAGCAATGAGCAGTTCTTC.

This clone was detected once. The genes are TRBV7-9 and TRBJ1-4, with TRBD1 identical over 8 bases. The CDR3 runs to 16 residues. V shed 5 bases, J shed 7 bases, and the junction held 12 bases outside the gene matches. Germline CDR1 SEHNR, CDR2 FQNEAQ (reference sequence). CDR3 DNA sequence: TGTGCCAGCAGCCCCGTAACAGGGGGACATGGTGAAAAACTGTTTTTT. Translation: CASSPVTGGHGEKLFF.

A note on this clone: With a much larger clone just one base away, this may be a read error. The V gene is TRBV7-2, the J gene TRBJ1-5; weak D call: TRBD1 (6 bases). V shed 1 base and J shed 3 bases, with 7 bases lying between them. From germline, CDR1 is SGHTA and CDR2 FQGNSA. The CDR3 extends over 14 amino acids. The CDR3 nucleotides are TGTGCCAGCAGCTTAGGGGGGCTCAATCAGCCCCAGCATTTT. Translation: CASSLGGLNQPQHF.

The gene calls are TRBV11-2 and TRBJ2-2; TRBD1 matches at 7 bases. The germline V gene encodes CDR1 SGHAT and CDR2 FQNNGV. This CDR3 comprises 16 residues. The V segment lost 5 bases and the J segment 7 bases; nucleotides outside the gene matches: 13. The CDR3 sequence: CASSLGQDNRYGELFF. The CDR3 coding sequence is TGTGCCAGCAGCCTTGGACAGGATAATCGTTACGGGGAGCTGTTTTTT.

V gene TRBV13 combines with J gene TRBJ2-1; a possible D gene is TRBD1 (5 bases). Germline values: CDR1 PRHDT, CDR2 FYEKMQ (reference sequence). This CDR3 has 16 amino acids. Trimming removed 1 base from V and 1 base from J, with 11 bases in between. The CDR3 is CASSLEGVFSYNEQFF. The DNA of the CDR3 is TGTGCCAGCAGCTTAGAAGGGGTTTTTTCCTACAATGAGCAGTTCTTC.